The rows below give T cell receptor beta chains drawn from one sample of a study of blood T cell repertoires in COVID-19. Assay used: immunoSEQ multiplex PCR; TCRdb lists only in-frame clones, some missing. The table has just over 650,000 clones, 70% to 90% seen once. Sequencing was carried out using peripheral blood. The receptor set was obtained from a woman in her late teens or twenties with acute or convalescent COVID-19. CDR3s include the opening cysteine and the closing phenylalanine or tryptophan. A D gene is named only where the DNA matches it firmly. The listing skips clone size in some rows; elsewhere it reads once, few, many or a size class.

>TRBV2|TRBJ2-7|NA|NA
CASHSGVVSPYEQYF
TGTGCCAGCCATTCAGGGGTCGTCTCACCCTACGAGCAGTACTTC
>TRBV5-6|TRBJ1-6|NA|TRBD1
CASSVGRGRGESNSPLHF
TGTGCCAGCAGTGTGGGCAGGGGGCGAGGGGAAAGTAATTCACCCCTCCACTTT
>TRBV4-3|TRBJ2-7|NA|NA
CASSQDSGISYEQYF
TGCGCCAGCAGCCAAGATTCAGGGATCTCCTACGAGCAGTACTTC
>TRBV10-3|TRBJ1-2|NA|TRBD1
CAISEQGGGYGYTF
TGTGCCATCAGTGAGCAAGGGGGCGGCTATGGCTACACCTTC
>TRBV30|TRBJ1-1|once|NA
CAWTGVGWRNTEAFF
TGTGCCTGGACGGGGGTCGGTTGGCGGAACACTGAAGCTTTCTTT
>TRBV7-2|TRBJ2-7|NA|NA
CASSPRLAYEQYF
TGTGCCAGCAGCCCCCGACTGGCCTACGAGCAGTACTTC
>TRBV11-2|TRBJ2-5|NA|TRBD2
CASSLGASGVGETQYF
TGTGCCAGCAGCTTAGGGGCTAGCGGGGTGGGAGAGACCCAGTACTTC
>TRBV5-5|TRBJ1-4|NA|TRBD1
CASSPMGQGNEKLFF
TGTGCCAGCAGCCCGATGGGACAGGGTAATGAAAAACTGTTTTTT
>TRBV28|TRBJ1-2|NA|NA
CASSPQVYGYTF
TGTGCCAGCAGTCCCCAGGTGTATGGCTACACCTTC
>TRBV5-8|TRBJ1-2|NA|NA
CASSLRGMGYGYTF
TGTGCCAGCAGCTTGCGGGGGATGGGCTATGGCTACACCTTC
>TRBV9|TRBJ1-2|NA|TRBD1
CASSRTLQGFGYTF
TGTGCCAGCAGCCGTACTCTACAGGGGTTTGGCTACACCTTC
>TRBV15|TRBJ1-1|NA|NA
CATSRDRGNRWAFF
TGTGCCACCAGCAGAGATCGAGGGAACCGGTGGGCTTTCTTT
>TRBV7-2|TRBJ1-1|NA|NA
CASSLGWGQGLRTTEAFF
TGTGCCAGCAGCTTAGGGTGGGGGCAGGGTTTGAGGACTACTGAAGCTTTCTTT
>TRBV29-1|TRBJ1-2|NA|NA
CTVGEGYGYTF
TGCACCGTTGGGGAGGGATATGGCTACACCTTC
>TRBV5-1|TRBJ1-5|NA|NA
CASSISGDSNQPQHF
TGCGCCAGCAGCATTTCAGGGGACAGCAATCAGCCCCAGCATTTT
>TRBV4-2|TRBJ1-1|NA|NA
CASSPVSGQLVEAFF
TGTGCCAGCAGCCCAGTAAGTGGACAGTTAGTTGAAGCTTTCTTT
>TRBV11-2|TRBJ1-5|NA|NA
CASRGESQPQHF
TGTGCCAGTCGTGGGGAGAGTCAGCCCCAGCATTTT
>TRBV5-5|TRBJ2-7|NA|NA
CASSGPYEQYF
TGTGCCAGCAGCGGGCCCTACGAGCAGTACTTC
>TRBV19|TRBJ1-2|few|TRBD1
CASSIEEGARRHTF
TGTGCCAGTAGTATAGAGGAGGGGGCGCGGAGGCACACCTTC
>TRBV27|TRBJ1-1|few|NA
CASATDLDYGIGTEAFF
TGTGCCAGCGCAACAGATTTAGATTACGGGATTGGGACTGAAGCTTTCTTT
>TRBV30|TRBJ1-1|NA|NA
CAWSGWTNTEAFF
TGTGCCTGGAGTGGCTGGACAAACACTGAAGCTTTCTTT
>TRBV28|TRBJ1-6|NA|TRBD1
CASIRTGISYNSPLHF
TGTGCCAGCATACGGACAGGGATATCCTATAATTCACCCCTCCACTTT
>TRBV15|TRBJ2-1|NA|TRBD2
CATSIGLAGGSSYNEQFF
TGTGCCACCAGCATAGGACTAGCGGGGGGGAGCTCCTACAATGAGCAGTTCTTC
>TRBV6-2/TRBV6-3|TRBJ2-1|NA|NA
CASSYFPEGSEQFF
TGTGCCAGCAGTTACTTCCCCGAGGGTAGTGAGCAGTTCTTC
>TRBV4-2|TRBJ1-1|once|NA
CASSRHGRQQSGYEAFF
TGTGCCAGCAGCCGTCACGGTAGGCAGCAATCGGGGTATGAAGCTTTCTTT
>TRBV6-1|TRBJ1-2|NA|NA
CASSEAGRGYTF
TGTGCCAGCAGTGAGGCAGGGCGTGGCTACACCTTC
>TRBV27|TRBJ2-1|NA|NA
CASSLSGGSTYNEQFF
TGTGCCAGCAGCCTAAGTGGGGGGTCCACCTACAATGAGCAGTTCTTC
>TRBV9|TRBJ2-5|NA|TRBD1
CASSARDSKTQYF
TGTGCCAGCAGCGCCCGGGACAGCAAGACCCAGTACTTC
>TRBV2|TRBJ2-7|NA|NA
CASSEFEGFYEQYF
TGTGCCAGCAGCGAATTTGAGGGATTCTACGAGCAGTACTTC
>TRBV11-2|TRBJ1-4|NA|TRBD1
CASRKTGAGEKLFF
TGTGCCAGCCGTAAAACAGGGGCGGGGGAAAAACTGTTTTTT
>TRBV7-6|TRBJ2-3|NA|TRBD1
CASSDEGGQEDTQYF
TGTGCCAGCAGCGACGAAGGGGGCCAGGAAGATACGCAGTATTTT
>TRBV29-1|TRBJ2-1|NA|NA
CSLGQNEQFF
TGCAGCCTCGGACAGAATGAGCAGTTCTTC
>TRBV6-2/TRBV6-3|TRBJ2-3|few|TRBD2
CASSYSGGATDTQYF
TGTGCCAGCAGTTACAGCGGGGGGGCCACAGATACGCAGTATTTT
>TRBV29-1|TRBJ2-1|NA|NA
CSSPSLYNEQFF
TGCAGCTCCCCGTCACTATACAATGAGCAGTTCTTC
>TRBV15|TRBJ1-1|NA|NA
CATSRAPENTEAFF
TGTGCCACCAGCAGAGCACCAGAGAACACTGAAGCTTTCTTT
>TRBV6-1|TRBJ2-7|NA|NA
CASSEALPGTTYEQYF
TGTGCCAGCAGTGAAGCGCTTCCTGGGACAACCTACGAGCAGTACTTC
>TRBV23-1|TRBJ1-6|few|NA
CASSPRVVESPLHF
TGCGCCAGCAGTCCACGGGTTGTGGAATCACCCCTCCACTTT
>TRBV6-2/TRBV6-3|TRBJ2-7|NA|NA
CASSARGTATYEQYF
TGTGCCAGCAGTGCCCGAGGGACTGCTACCTACGAGCAGTACTTC
>TRBV13|TRBJ1-2|NA|NA
CASSLGRGRANYGYTF
TGTGCCAGCAGCTTAGGGCGGGGCAGAGCTAACTATGGCTACACCTTC
>TRBV7-9|TRBJ1-2|NA|NA
CASSLAEGAEGYTF
TGTGCCAGCAGCTTAGCTGAAGGGGCTGAGGGCTACACCTTC
>TRBV10-3|TRBJ1-2|NA|NA
CAISESKVEARGRSYTF
TGTGCCATCAGTGAGTCCAAGGTCGAGGCCCGGGGGAGAAGCTACACCTTC
>TRBV15|TRBJ2-7|NA|NA
CATSRAWGTAEQYF
TGTGCCACCAGCAGGGCCTGGGGGACTGCCGAGCAGTACTTC
>TRBV7-8|TRBJ1-3|NA|NA
CASTRRDSGNTIYF
TGTGCCAGCACCCGAAGAGACTCTGGAAACACCATATATTTT
>TRBV5-6|TRBJ2-2|NA|NA
CASSLDQGPGELFF
TGTGCCAGCAGCTTGGATCAGGGTCCCGGGGAGCTGTTTTTT
>TRBV19|TRBJ1-5|NA|TRBD1
CASSNGQAASNQPQHF
TGTGCCAGTAGTAACGGACAGGCCGCTAGCAATCAGCCCCAGCATTTT
>TRBV21-1|TRBJ2-7|once|NA
CASSNRRGRGGDYEQYF
TGTGCCAGCAGCAACCGAAGAGGACGGGGAGGGGACTACGAGCAGTACTTC
>TRBV5-1|TRBJ2-5|few|NA
CASSARRIETQYF
TGCGCCAGCAGCGCTAGACGGATTGAGACCCAGTACTTC